This T cell receptor beta chain was sequenced in a study of blood T cell repertoires in COVID-19. The wider study: Samples taken during acute and convalescent COVID-19 were collected in the United States, Italy and Spain. Sample material is recorded as cDNA or gDNA derived from T cells, B-cell-depleted T cells, or PBMCs.

Per the original data handling: Estimated nucleated cell counts came from reference gene primer amplification. Sequencing was performed with immunoSEQ multiplex PCR; in TCRdb, only in-frame clones are kept and a portion is missing. Clone size and the V and J calls come from that table; the DNA yielded D and trimming. The profile shows approximately 68,000 clones, approximately 89% of them singletons. This CDR3 spans 13 amino acids. Germline values: CDR1 MNHEY, CDR2 SVGAGI. V lost 6 bases, J lost 6 bases, and 13 bases lay in between. This TCR came from an older woman with acute or convalescent COVID-19. The sequenced sample consisted of peripheral blood. The chain uses TRBV6-5 and TRBJ2-3; TRBD1 might be the D (6 bases). As DNA, the CDR3 is TGTGCCAGCAGAATAGGACAGTCCGATACGCAGTATTTT. This gives the protein CASRIGQSDTQYF.